Sequencing of this T cell receptor (beta chain) was carried out in a study of vaccination and CD4 T cells after COVID-19. Background on the study: Samples taken post-COVID came a median around 3.5 months after diagnosis, ranging from 35 to 161. Cellular stimulation was performed using overlapping spike peptides derived from SARS-CoV-2, HCoV-NL63, HCoV-OC43 and HCoV-229E.

Sequenced with the Oncomine TCR Beta short-read assay was DNA taken from cultured CD4+ T cells. TCRdb passed the PCR reads through MiXCR, listing each CDR3 protein once. The sample has approximately 11,000 distinct CDR3 sequences, just over 20% seen once; the top ten hold roughly 12%. Turning to this clonotype: Antigen unknown.

Treatment here: approximately nine-day PBMC culture with coronavirus spike peptide pools or control peptides (ViraFEST assay). Fresh IL-2 medium was used to replace half of the medium on days 3 and 7. CD4+ T cells were isolated by negative selection after around nine days of culture. V was pared by 5 bases and J by 6 bases, with 23 bases between. The CDR3 contains 17 residues. Per the germline V gene, CDR1 is MNHNS and CDR2 is SASEGT. The TCR sequence derives from a human donor who received a COVID-19 vaccine. Source: CD4+ T cells from blood, cultured in vitro, taken before SARS-CoV-2 vaccination. J is TRBJ1-5 and V is TRBV6-1; no definite D call. CDR3 DNA sequence: TGTGCCAGCAGTACCCGGACGGTTACCCTAAGAGGTCAGCCCCAGCATTTT. Translated, it gives CASSTRTVTLRGQPQHF.